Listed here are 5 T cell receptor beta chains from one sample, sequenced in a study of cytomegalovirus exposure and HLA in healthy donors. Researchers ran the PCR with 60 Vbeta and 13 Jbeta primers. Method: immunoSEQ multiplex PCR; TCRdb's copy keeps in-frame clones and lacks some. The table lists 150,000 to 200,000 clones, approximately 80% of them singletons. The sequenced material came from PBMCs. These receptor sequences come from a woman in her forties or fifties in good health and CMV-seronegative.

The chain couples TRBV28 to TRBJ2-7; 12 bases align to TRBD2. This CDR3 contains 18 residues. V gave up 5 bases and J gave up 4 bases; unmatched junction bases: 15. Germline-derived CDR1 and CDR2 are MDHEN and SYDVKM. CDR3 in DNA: TGTGCCAGCAGTCTCCCTAGCGGGGGGGGACTTACACTTTACGAGCAGTACTTC. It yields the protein CASSLPSGGGLTLYEQYF.

The CDR3 protein is CASSLGTTDNEQFF. Written as DNA, the CDR3 is TGTGCCAGCAGCTTAGGGACGACAGACAATGAGCAGTTCTTC. The chain links TRBV7-8 to TRBJ2-1, with D tentatively TRBD1 (5 bases). The CDR3 consists of 14 residues. The V gene lost 1 base and the J gene lost 5 bases, with 9 bases spanning the gap. Per germline, CDR1 SGHVS and CDR2 FQNEAQ.

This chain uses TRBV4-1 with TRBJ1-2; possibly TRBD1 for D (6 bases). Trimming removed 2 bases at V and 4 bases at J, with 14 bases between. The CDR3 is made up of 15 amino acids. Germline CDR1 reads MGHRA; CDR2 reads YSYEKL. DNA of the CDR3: TGCGCCAGCAGCCAATCTTGGGGGGGCGGCTATGGCTACACCTTC. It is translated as CASSQSWGGGYGYTF.

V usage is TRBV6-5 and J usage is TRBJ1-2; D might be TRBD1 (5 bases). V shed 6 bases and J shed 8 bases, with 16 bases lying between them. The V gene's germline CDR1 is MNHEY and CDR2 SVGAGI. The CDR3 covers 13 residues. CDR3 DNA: TGTGCCAGCAGGAACGGGGGGTTAGACGGCTACACCTTC. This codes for CASRNGGLDGYTF.

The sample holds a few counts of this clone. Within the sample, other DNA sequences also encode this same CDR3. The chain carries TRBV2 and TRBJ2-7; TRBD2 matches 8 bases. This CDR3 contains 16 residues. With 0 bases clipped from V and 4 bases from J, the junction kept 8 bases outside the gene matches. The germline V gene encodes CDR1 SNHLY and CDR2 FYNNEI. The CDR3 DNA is TGTGCCAGCAGTGAAGCCGGGGGGGGGTCTGGGTACGAGCAGTACTTC. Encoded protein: CASSEAGGGSGYEQYF.